Sequencing of this TCR beta chain was carried out in a study of blood T cells in healthy people across ages. General study results and limits: Older age coincided with a roughly linear decline in TCR beta diversity per million T cells.

There were healthy Caucasian individuals from Russia, aged roughly 6 to 100, serving as donors. The second PCR ran about 7 to 12 cycles with a sample-barcoded 5' primer and J-beta primers. Every sample gave at least 2.5 million paired-end reads containing CDR3. From the 5' RACE reads, TCRdb called clonotypes with MiXCR, one entry per CDR3 protein. This sample yields over 950,000 distinct CDR3 sequences, of which roughly half are seen a single time; about 20% belongs to the top ten. This CDR3 contains 13 residues. From germline, CDR1 is MNHEY and CDR2 SVGEGT. V lost 6 bases and J lost 2, with 10 bases in between. Notes on this clonotype: Its antigen is as yet unknown.

The clonotype originates from a woman aged 55 to 70 in good health. The rearrangement links TRBV6-2 or TRBV6-3 to TRBJ1-2; D possibly corresponds to TRBD1 (6 bases). Sample: blood. The CDR3 nucleotides are TGTGCCAGCAGCCATCAGGGGAACTATGGCTACACCTTC. It encodes CASSHQGNYGYTF.